The 26 T cell receptor beta chains listed next were all sequenced from one sample in a study of blood T cells in healthy people across ages (dated by TCRdb to between 2014 and 2017). Library creation used 5' RACE. The sequencer was an Illumina HiSeq 2500. A second roughly 6 to 11 cycle PCR used a sample-barcoded 5' primer and a J-beta primer mix. TCRdb applied fastp at Q25 and MiXCR to the public reads, then kept only in-frame beta chains. Every entry covers one CDR3 protein and lists the most common genes and DNA from its rows. The sample table holds some 780,000 distinct CDR3 sequences, of which 56% were seen once. The ten most abundant clones make up approximately 24% of the sample. The specimen sequenced was blood. These receptor sequences come from a middle-aged man in good health.

This sequence joins TRBV5-6 and TRBJ1-4; 8 bases are shared with TRBD1. CDR1 and CDR2 from the germline V gene are SGHDT and YYEEEE. V trimming: 5 bases; J trimming: 8 bases; junction bases outside the gene matches: 20. This CDR3 is built from 18 residues. CDR3 DNA sequence: TGTGCCAGCAGTGACCCGGGGGTCAGGGGGCGCCTAATAGAAAAACTGTTTTTT. Its protein is CASSDPGVRGRLIEKLFF.

The chain links TRBV7-9 to TRBJ1-5; no clear D. The V end lost 1 base, the J end lost 10 bases, and 11 bases lay between the germline ends. The CDR3 length is 13 residues. The V gene's germline CDR1 is SEHNR and CDR2 FQNEAQ (reference sequence). This chain's CDR3 is CASSLDFGHPQHF. The CDR3 DNA follows: TGTGCCAGCAGCTTAGATTTTGGCCACCCCCAGCATTTT. Full variable domain (remainder filled in from reference TRBV7-9 and TRBJ1-5): DTGVSQNPRHKITKRGQNVTFRCDPISEHNRLYWYRQTLGQGPEFLTYFQNEAQLEKSRLLSDRFSAERPKGSFSTLEIQRTEQGDSAMYLCASSLDFGHPQHFGDGTRLSIL.

This clonotype was observed a few times. The chain has TRBV24-1 and TRBJ2-1, with 11 bases aligning to TRBD2. J was trimmed by 9 bases and V by 3 bases; bases with no gene match: 12. The CDR3 covers 17 residues. CDR1 and CDR2 from the germline V gene are KGHDR and SFDVKD. CDR3 bases: TGTGCCACCAGTGATGGGGATATAGCGGGAGGGCCCGGTGAGCAGTTCTTC. Its protein product is CATSDGDIAGGPGEQFF.

This clonotype was seen repeatedly, ten times or more. The chain combines TRBV9 with TRBJ2-5; 10 bases are a match to TRBD2. Germline values: CDR1 SGDLS, CDR2 YYNGEE. The CDR3 loop spans 16 amino acids. The J segment lost 4 bases and the V segment lost 4 bases, leaving 10 bases of the junction unmatched. CDR3: CASSLGLAKYGETQYF. The CDR3 bases are TGTGCCAGCAGCCTGGGACTAGCGAAATACGGAGAGACCCAGTACTTC.

This clonotype was picked up a small number of times. J is TRBJ2-4 and V is TRBV28; D not resolved. Judging by the DNA end, TRBJ2-7 fits better; the J call may be wrong. The CDR3 consists of 13 residues. Per germline, CDR1 MDHEN and CDR2 SYDVKM. The CDR3 protein is CASSPLGPVEQYF. CDR3 nucleotide sequence: TGTGCCAGCAGCCCCCTCGGCCCTGTCGAGCAGTACTTC.

This clonotype came up many times. This rearrangement joins TRBV12-3 or TRBV12-4 to TRBJ2-7; D is possibly TRBD2 (5 bases). Trimming shortened V by 5 bases and J by 6 bases, and 11 bases separated the two germline ends. The CDR3 contains 12 residues. CDR3 nucleotide sequence: TGTGCCAGCAGTCCGAGGGTTGGCGAGCAGTACTTC. This translates into CASSPRVGEQYF.

The V call is TRBV20-1, the J call TRBJ2-5, with 7 bases fitting TRBD1. The junction had 6 bases not matched to a gene; V was cut back by 5 bases and J by 0 bases. CDR1 and CDR2 from the germline V gene are DFQATT and SNEGSKA (reference sequence). The CDR3 runs to 14 residues. CDR3 bases: TGCAGTGCTCCGCGGACAGGTGACCAAGAGACCCAGTACTTC. It translates to CSAPRTGDQETQYF.

The CDR3 spells CASSELSWTDYNEQFF. CDR3 DNA: TGTGCCAGCAGTGAATTATCTTGGACAGACTACAATGAGCAGTTCTTC. The chain recombines TRBV28 with TRBJ2-1, with D perhaps matching TRBD1 (6 bases). V gave up 5 bases and J gave up 3 bases, with 17 bases separating them. Germline V gives CDR1 MDHEN, CDR2 SYDVKM. The length of the CDR3 is 16 residues.

This rearrangement joins TRBV20-1 to TRBJ2-3, with a weak D call TRBD2 (6 bases). The V gene lost 0 bases and the J gene lost 2 bases, with 15 bases spanning the gap. The germline CDR1 and CDR2 sequences are DFQATT and SNEGSKA (reference sequence). The CDR3 loop spans 16 amino acids. For the CDR3, the DNA is TGCAGTGCTAGAGAATTAGCGGCTATAGCCACAGATACGCAGTATTTT. Protein sequence: CSARELAAIATDTQYF.

The chain couples TRBV6-2 or TRBV6-3 to TRBJ2-5; no definite D call. This CDR3 region has 15 residues. With 0 bases removed from V and 2 bases from J, the gap between germline ends came to 10 bases. Germline V gene data show CDR1 as MNHEY and CDR2 as SVGEGT. The CDR3 sequence is CASSYSTWTQETQYF. In nucleotides, the CDR3 is TGTGCCAGCAGTTACTCGACCTGGACGCAAGAGACCCAGTACTTC.

A remark on this clonotype: A junction boundary mismatches the germline segment, possibly from a read error. The V gene is TRBV28, the J gene TRBJ2-3; TRBD2 matches 7 bases. This CDR3 spans 15 amino acids. In germline, CDR1 is MDHEN, CDR2 SYDVKM. CDR3 amino acids: CASSLWRGSTDTRYF. The CDR3 DNA reads as TGTGCCAGCAGCCTTTGGCGGGGGAGCACAGATACGCGGTATTTT. The whole variable domain, remainder taken from reference TRBV28 and TRBJ2-3, is DVKVTQSSRYLVKRTGEKVFLECVQDMDHENMFWYRQDPGLGLRLIYFSYDVKMKEKGDIPEGYSVSREKKERFSLILESASTNQTSMYLCASSLWRGSTDTRYFGPGTRLTVL.

This clonotype was counted once. The CDR3 sequence is CSAPGPSGGAIWDTQYF. CDR3 coding DNA: TGCAGTGCCCCCGGGCCTAGCGGGGGGGCCATCTGGGATACGCAGTATTTT. This chain links TRBV20-1 with TRBJ2-3, with 12 bases fitting TRBD2. Germline values: CDR1 DFQATT, CDR2 SNEGSKA (reference sequence). This CDR3 comprises 17 residues. Trimming removed 6 bases from V and 6 bases from J; junction bases left unmatched: 16.

The rearrangement joins TRBV25-1 to TRBJ2-7, with D possibly TRBD1 on 6 matching bases. Germline V gives CDR1 MGHDK, CDR2 SYGVNS. The CDR3 is 14 amino acids. Trimming pared 6 bases from V and 3 bases from J, leaving 15 bases between. The CDR3 region has the DNA TGTGCCAGCAGGGAGGATGGGGGCCACTACGAGCAGTACTTC. It encodes CASREDGGHYEQYF.

The CDR3 nucleotides are TGTGCCAGCAGTTACGGCAGGGCCCTTTCCGAGCAGTACTTC. It translates to CASSYGRALSEQYF. The J gene is TRBJ2-7, the V gene TRBV6-5, with D possibly TRBD1 on 5 matching bases. V lost 2 bases to trimming and J lost 6 bases, with 14 bases between them. Germline-derived CDR1 and CDR2 are MNHEY and SVGAGI. The CDR3 covers 14 residues.

This chain joins TRBV4-3 and TRBJ2-7; TRBD1 matches at 7 bases. Trimming removed 0 bases from V and 7 bases from J; junction bases left unmatched: 9. CDR3 length equals 15 residues. CDR1 LGHNA and CDR2 YSLEER come from the germline V gene. As DNA, the CDR3 is TGCGCCAGCAGCCAAGACTACAGGGGAGTGGAAGAGCAGTACTTC. It is translated as CASSQDYRGVEEQYF.

The sample holds a few counts of this clonotype. The chain recombines TRBV29-1 with TRBJ1-1; D not resolved. V was cut by 4 bases and J by 11 bases, with 20 bases left in between. CDR3 length: 13 residues. In germline, CDR1 is SQVTM, CDR2 ANQGSEA. The CDR3 sequence: CSVVQTSSQEAFF. CDR3 in DNA: TGCAGCGTTGTCCAAACCTCCTCGCAAGAGGCTTTCTTT. Full variable domain (outside the CDR3, taken from reference TRBV29-1 and TRBJ1-1): SAVISQKPSRDICQRGTSLTIQCQVDSQVTMMFWYRQQPGQSLTLIATANQGSEATYESGFVIDKFPISRPNLTFSTLTVSNMSPEDSSIYLCSVVQTSSQEAFFGQGTRLTVV.

For this clonotype: Sequence at one end of the junction differs from germline and may be a read error. J is TRBJ2-7 and V is TRBV15; 10 bases match TRBD1. Germline V gene sequence: CDR1 LNHNV, CDR2 YYDKDF (reference sequence). This CDR3 contains 14 residues. The CDR3 sequence: CATTRGQGDNEQYF. CDR3 in DNA: TGTGCCACCACCAGAGGACAGGGGGACAATGAGCAGTACTTC.

The rearrangement uses TRBV28 and TRBJ2-5; 15 nucleotides line up with TRBD2. The J segment lost 5 bases and the V segment lost 6 bases, leaving 13 bases of the junction unmatched. Per germline, CDR1 MDHEN and CDR2 SYDVKM. This CDR3 region has 18 residues. Written as DNA, the CDR3 is TGTGCCAGCAGCGCCCTCGGGACTAGCGGGAGGATCTGGGAGACCCAGTACTTC. Its translation is CASSALGTSGRIWETQYF.

This chain joins TRBV28 and TRBJ1-2; 7 bases fit TRBD1. The CDR3 spans 13 residues. CDR1 MDHEN and CDR2 SYDVKM come from the germline V gene. Trimming took 11 bases from V and 8 from J; bases not matched to a gene: 14. The CDR3 protein is CAGQDRVVPGYTF. The CDR3 bases are TGTGCCGGCCAAGACAGGGTTGTGCCGGGCTACACCTTC.

The J gene is TRBJ2-3, the V gene TRBV7-9; D gene unclear. The germline V gene has CDR1 SEHNR and CDR2 FQNEAQ (reference sequence). V dropped 3 bases and J dropped 6 bases, with 7 bases sitting between them. This CDR3 is 12 amino acids long. The CDR3 nucleotides read TGTGCCAGCAGCTTCAACGGTGATACGCAGTATTTT. Its protein product is CASSFNGDTQYF.

The chain recombines TRBV13 with TRBJ2-7, with 7 bases matching TRBD2. CDR1 and CDR2 (germline): PRHDT, FYEKMQ (reference sequence). The CDR3 has 14 residues. The ends lost 0 bases at V and 5 bases at J; junction bases unmatched: 4. The chain's CDR3 is CASSLGSSGDEQYF. The CDR3 DNA reads as TGTGCCAGCAGCTTAGGTTCTAGCGGAGACGAGCAGTACTTC.

This clonotype has just one count. The chain employs TRBV10-3 and TRBJ1-2, with D perhaps matching TRBD1 (6 bases). The V end lost 6 bases, the J end lost 4 bases, and 15 bases lay between the germline ends. The germline CDR1 and CDR2 sequences are ENHRY and SYGVKD. There are 14 residues in the CDR3. For the CDR3, the DNA is TGTGCCATCAGGGTGCCAGGGGATAGCTATGGCTACACCTTC. Protein: CAIRVPGDSYGYTF.

This chain connects TRBV7-9 to TRBJ2-5; D not resolved. The V gene's germline CDR1 is SEHNR and CDR2 FQNEAQ (reference sequence). Trimming stripped 1 base from V and 13 bases from J, with 13 bases between. The CDR3 sequence is 12 residues long. CDR3 sequence reads: CASSLGDGLPYF. In DNA, the CDR3 is TGTGCCAGCAGCTTAGGAGACGGGCTCCCGTACTTC.

This clonotype appeared many times. The chain has TRBV9 and TRBJ2-5; 8 nucleotides match TRBD1. Germline loops: CDR1 SGDLS, CDR2 YYNGEE. V lost 3 bases, J lost 2 bases, and 0 bases stayed unmatched. The CDR3 runs to 13 residues. The CDR3 DNA is TGTGCCAGCAGCGGGGACAGGCAAGAGACCCAGTACTTC. Its protein product is CASSGDRQETQYF.

The chain links TRBV11-2 to TRBJ2-2; 12 bases are shared with TRBD2. In germline, CDR1 is SGHAT, CDR2 FQNNGV. The CDR3 extends over 16 amino acids. V trimming: 5 bases; J trimming: 6 bases; junction bases outside the gene matches: 7. CDR3 bases: TGTGCCAGCAGCCTCGGACTAGCGGGAAGCGCCGGGGAGCTGTTTTTT. Translating gives CASSLGLAGSAGELFF.

The chain carries TRBV27 and TRBJ1-1; 7 bases match TRBD1. Germline loops: CDR1 MNHEY, CDR2 SMNVEV (reference sequence). Germline trimming cut 2 bases from V and 2 bases from J; bases unmatched to any gene: 2. This CDR3 comprises 14 residues. The CDR3 sequence is CASSLGTDNTEAFF. The DNA of the CDR3 is TGTGCCAGCAGTTTAGGGACAGATAACACTGAAGCTTTCTTT.